Below are 23 T cell receptor beta chains sequenced from a single sample in a study of persistence of HIV-infected CD4 T cells. Cells were stimulated with overlapping HIV-1 Gag 15-mer peptides. CD4+ T cells upregulating both CD40 ligand and CD69 were sorted as responding cells. This was the immunoSEQ version 4 assay in survey mode. This table comes from immunoSEQ multiplex PCR, and its TCRdb copy is limited to in-frame clones, with some not included. The sample has fewer than 35,000 clones; 70% are singletons. Antigen specificity for these receptors is unknown. The specimen comprised CD4+ T cells sorted from PBMCs after 18-hour stimulation, sampled from a patient who received antiretroviral therapy. These receptors came from an adult man with HIV who was CMV-seropositive.

The gene calls are TRBV2 and TRBJ2-7, with D possibly matching TRBD2 (6 bases). The CDR3 is 14 residues long. In germline, CDR1 is SNHLY, CDR2 FYNNEI. V was trimmed by 8 bases and J by 0 bases, leaving 14 bases between them. The CDR3 DNA reads TGTGCCAGCTGCCCGGGGGTCATCTCCTACGAGCAGTACTTC. Translating gives CASCPGVISYEQYF.

The chain carries TRBV9 and TRBJ1-1, with no clear D. Germline CDR1 and CDR2: SGDLS and YYNGEE. The V end was cut by 5 bases, the J end by 0 bases, with 8 bases between. This CDR3 comprises 13 residues. The CDR3 spells CASSQSLNTEAFF. In nucleotides, the CDR3 is TGTGCCAGCAGTCAGAGCCTGAACACTGAAGCTTTCTTT.

The chain joins TRBV27 to TRBJ2-7, with D unresolved. Germline V gene sequence: CDR1 MNHEY, CDR2 SMNVEV (reference sequence). This CDR3 is built from 14 residues. V dropped 5 bases and J dropped 3 bases, with 14 bases sitting between them. As DNA, the CDR3 is TGTGCCAGCAGTGCGACTTTCTCGGGCTACGAGCAGTACTTC. Translated, it gives CASSATFSGYEQYF.

The CDR3 loop is CASSPSGTRGYQPQHF. The CDR3 region has the DNA TGTGCCAGCAGCCCCTCTGGCACACGCGGGTATCAGCCCCAGCATTTT. The chain joins TRBV7-2 to TRBJ1-5; D is uncertain. Trimming took 5 bases from V and 5 from J, leaving 19 bases between them. The germline gives CDR1 SGHTA, CDR2 FQGNSA. The CDR3 sequence is 16 residues long.

V gene TRBV4-2 combines with J gene TRBJ1-2; TRBD1 matches 10 bases. Germline values: CDR1 LGHNA, CDR2 YNFKEQ. The CDR3 is 13 residues long. Trimming at V came to 4 bases and at J to 6 bases, leaving 2 bases not matched to a gene. CDR3 residues: CASSPGQGNGYTF. CDR3 DNA: TGTGCCAGCAGCCCGGGACAGGGGAATGGCTACACCTTC.

The chain joins TRBV5-1 to TRBJ2-1, with D perhaps TRBD2 (7 bases). V lost 6 bases and J 10 bases, leaving 20 bases between the germline ends. Per the germline V gene, CDR1 is SGHRS and CDR2 is YFSETQ. The CDR3 consists of 14 residues. The CDR3 reads CASNMRGHGGEQFF. DNA of the CDR3: TGCGCCAGCAATATGCGGGGGCACGGAGGAGAGCAGTTCTTC.

This sequence joins TRBV28 and TRBJ1-1; 9 bases agree with TRBD1. Germline V lookup: CDR1 MDHEN, CDR2 SYDVKM. The CDR3 totals 15 residues. Trimming removed 4 bases from V and 5 bases from J; junction bases left unmatched: 8. This chain's CDR3 is CASSSAGTGKTEAFF. In DNA form, the CDR3 reads TGTGCCAGCAGTTCCGCCGGGACAGGGAAAACTGAAGCTTTCTTT.

The V and J genes are TRBV6-2 or TRBV6-3 and TRBJ2-7, with TRBD1 identical over 7 bases. This CDR3 has 16 residues. V shed 0 bases and J 0 bases; nucleotides not matched to a gene: 5. Germline lookup yields CDR1 MNHEY and CDR2 SVGEGT. CDR3 loop: CASSYSGRGSSYEQYF. The CDR3 nucleotides are TGTGCCAGCAGTTACTCGGGCAGGGGGAGCTCCTACGAGCAGTACTTC.

The chain is built from TRBV10-1 and TRBJ1-2; D is undetermined. The CDR3 runs 13 residues. The germline V and J ends were trimmed by 5 bases and 8 bases, with 15 bases remaining between them. CDR1 is WNHNN, CDR2 SYGVQD, per germline (reference sequence). CDR3 sequence (DNA): TGCGCCAGCAGTTTAACTCTCACGCAGGGCTACACCTTC. It is translated as CASSLTLTQGYTF.

This clone was seen a single time. The chain joins TRBV5-1 to TRBJ1-2; D uncertain. V was shortened by 1 base and J by 8 bases, with 15 bases between the two germline ends. CDR1 is SGHRS and CDR2 is YFSETQ in the germline V gene. The CDR3 extends over 14 amino acids. The CDR3 region has the DNA TGCGCCAGCAGCTTGCTCTCCGGAGAATCGGGCTACACCTTC. It translates to CASSLLSGESGYTF.

This clone was seen once. The chain links TRBV19 to TRBJ2-1, with TRBD2 matching over 13 bases. The trim removed 6 bases at V and 7 bases at J, leaving 3 bases unmatched. The CDR3 consists of 14 residues. Looked up from germline, CDR1 is LNHDA and CDR2 is SQIVND (reference sequence). The CDR3 sequence is CASRGLAGENEQFF. The CDR3 DNA reads TGTGCCAGTAGAGGACTAGCGGGGGAGAATGAGCAGTTCTTC.

In this sample, this clone is medium-sized. The chain employs TRBV5-1 and TRBJ1-1; TRBD1 might be the D (6 bases). V was cut by 2 bases and J by 1 base, with 15 bases left in between. This CDR3 contains 16 residues. Looked up from germline, CDR1 is SGHRS and CDR2 is YFSETQ. The CDR3 loop is CASSFTGFPTNTEAFF. CDR3 nucleotide sequence: TGCGCCAGCAGCTTCACAGGGTTTCCGACGAACACTGAAGCTTTCTTT.

This clone is a singleton in its sample. The CDR3 bases are TGTGCCAGCAGTGAACGGGGGGGGTCGGCTGAGCAGTTCTTC. It is translated as CASSERGGSAEQFF. The chain is built from TRBV6-1 and TRBJ2-1; 8 nucleotides agree with TRBD2. This CDR3 has 14 residues. V lost 2 bases, J lost 9 bases, and 6 bases stayed unmatched. From germline, CDR1 is MNHNS and CDR2 SASEGT.

J is TRBJ2-1 and V is TRBV3-1 (or the pseudogene TRBV3-2); TRBD2 agrees at 8 bases. CDR1 and CDR2 from the germline V gene are LGHDT and YNNKEL (reference sequence). V lost 6 bases to trimming and J lost 9 bases; unmatched junction nucleotides: 13. The CDR3 totals 15 residues. The CDR3 spells CASSRNLAGRREQFF. CDR3 nucleotide sequence: TGTGCCAGCAGTCGAAACCTAGCGGGCCGGCGTGAGCAGTTCTTC.

The chain has TRBV2 and TRBJ2-2, with 15 bases that match TRBD2. The CDR3 is 18 amino acids. The germline CDR1 and CDR2 sequences are SNHLY and FYNNEI. With V trimmed by 6 bases and J by 5 bases, 10 bases remained unmatched. The CDR3 DNA follows: TGTGCCAGCAGCGCTGGACTAGCGGGGGGGCCCTGGACCGGGGAGCTGTTTTTT. Protein product: CASSAGLAGGPWTGELFF. The full variable domain, completed using reference TRBV2 and TRBJ2-2, is EPEVTQTPSHQVTQMGQEVILRCVPISNHLYFYWYRQILGQKVEFLVSFYNNEISEKSEIFDDQFSVERPDGSNFTLKIRSTKLEDSAMYFCASSAGLAGGPWTGELFFGEGSRLTVL.

The chain carries TRBV7-9 and TRBJ1-1; D not certain. Germline lookup yields CDR1 SEHNR and CDR2 FQNEAQ (reference sequence). The germline V and J ends were trimmed by 1 base and 1 base, with 10 bases remaining between them. CDR3 size: 15 residues. CDR3 nucleotides: TGTGCCAGCAGCTTAGTAGCAGTGAGGAACACTGAAGCTTTCTTT. Translated, it gives CASSLVAVRNTEAFF.

The V gene is TRBV7-8, the J gene TRBJ1-5, with no clear D. CDR1 is SGHVS and CDR2 is FQNEAQ in the germline V gene. V was clipped by 3 bases and J by 0 bases, with 12 bases between them. CDR3 size: 16 residues. The CDR3 is CASSFLSGYSNQPQHF. CDR3 sequence (DNA): TGTGCCAGCAGCTTCCTAAGTGGTTATAGCAATCAGCCCCAGCATTTT.

This clone was detected only once. V is TRBV19 and J is TRBJ1-6, with D tentatively TRBD1 (5 bases). Germline loops: CDR1 LNHDA, CDR2 SQIVND (reference sequence). The CDR3 has 14 amino acids. V lost 5 bases to trimming and J lost 4 bases, with 9 bases between them. The CDR3 nucleotides are TGTGCCAGTAGTCAACAGGAGTATAATTCACCCCTCCACTTT. Protein sequence: CASSQQEYNSPLHF.

The rearrangement links TRBV9 to TRBJ2-7, with 9 bases identical to TRBD1. Trimming cost V 2 bases and J 7 bases; bases outside gene matches: 7. The germline CDR1 and CDR2 sequences are SGDLS and YYNGEE. This CDR3 has 14 amino acids. Here the CDR3 reads CASSVTGTGMEQYF. The DNA of the CDR3 is TGTGCCAGCAGCGTTACCGGGACAGGGATGGAGCAGTACTTC.

In this sample, this clone turned up once. The gene calls are TRBV28 and TRBJ1-5; a possible D gene is TRBD1 (6 bases). The CDR3 consists of 14 residues. Trimming left V 6 bases short and J 7 bases short, with 16 bases between. Germline loops: CDR1 MDHEN, CDR2 SYDVKM. Written as DNA, the CDR3 is TGTGCCAGCAGCCAAGGAGGGGGGAGACAGCCCCAGCATTTT. This encodes CASSQGGGRQPQHF. Combining the CDR3 with reference TRBV28 and TRBJ1-5 gives the whole variable domain DVKVTQSSRYLVKRTGEKVFLECVQDMDHENMFWYRQDPGLGLRLIYFSYDVKMKEKGDIPEGYSVSREKKERFSLILESASTNQTSMYLCASSQGGGRQPQHFGDGTRLSIL.

CDR3 amino acids: CASSEQGASTDTQYF. CDR3 nucleotide sequence: TGTGCCAGCAGTGAACAGGGGGCGAGCACAGATACGCAGTATTTT. V and J are TRBV6-1 and TRBJ2-3; 8 bases align to TRBD1. This CDR3 region has 15 residues. CDR1 and CDR2 from the germline V gene are MNHNS and SASEGT. V was pared by 2 bases and J by 0 bases, with 1 base of the junction left unmatched.

This chain uses TRBV20-1 with TRBJ1-4; tentative D call: TRBD1 (6 bases). CDR3 length: 12 amino acids. Germline V lookup: CDR1 DFQATT, CDR2 SNEGSKA (reference sequence). The V end lost 3 bases, the J end lost 6 bases, and 8 bases lay between the germline ends. For the CDR3, the DNA is TGCAGTGCTAGTGAGGGGGATGAAAAACTGTTTTTT. This codes for CSASEGDEKLFF.

This clone occurred a few times. The chain recombines TRBV3-1 (or the pseudogene TRBV3-2) with TRBJ1-2; 7 bases align to TRBD1. The length of the CDR3 is 13 residues. The ends lost 4 bases at V and 11 bases at J; junction bases unmatched: 10. Germline CDR1 is LGHDT and CDR2 is YNNKEL (reference sequence). The CDR3 region is CASSPGQVGVYTF. The CDR3 DNA reads as TGTGCCAGCAGCCCCGGACAGGTCGGGGTATACACCTTC.